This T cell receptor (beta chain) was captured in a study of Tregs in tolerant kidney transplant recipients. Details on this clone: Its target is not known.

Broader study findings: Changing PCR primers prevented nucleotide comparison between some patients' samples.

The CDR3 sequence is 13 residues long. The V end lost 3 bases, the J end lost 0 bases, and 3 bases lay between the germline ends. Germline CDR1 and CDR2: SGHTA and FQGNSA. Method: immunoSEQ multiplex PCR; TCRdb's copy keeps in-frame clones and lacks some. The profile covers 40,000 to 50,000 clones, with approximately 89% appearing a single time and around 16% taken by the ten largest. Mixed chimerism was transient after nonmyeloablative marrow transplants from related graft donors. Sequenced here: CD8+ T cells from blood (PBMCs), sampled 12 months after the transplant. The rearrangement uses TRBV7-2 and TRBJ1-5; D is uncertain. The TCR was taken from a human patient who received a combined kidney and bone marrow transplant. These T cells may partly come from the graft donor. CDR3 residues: CASSFYSNQPQHF. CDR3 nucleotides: TGTGCCAGCAGCTTCTATAGCAATCAGCCCCAGCATTTT.